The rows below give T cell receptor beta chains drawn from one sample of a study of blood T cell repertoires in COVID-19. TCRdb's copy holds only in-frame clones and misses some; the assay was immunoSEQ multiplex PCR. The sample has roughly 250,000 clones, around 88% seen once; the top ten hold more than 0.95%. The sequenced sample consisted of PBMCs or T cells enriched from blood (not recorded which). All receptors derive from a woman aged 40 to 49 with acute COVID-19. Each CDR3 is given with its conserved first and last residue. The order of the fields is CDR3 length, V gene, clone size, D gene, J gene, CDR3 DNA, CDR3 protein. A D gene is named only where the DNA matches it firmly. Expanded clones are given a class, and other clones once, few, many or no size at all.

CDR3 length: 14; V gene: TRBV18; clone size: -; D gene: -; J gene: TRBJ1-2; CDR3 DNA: TGTGCCAGCTCACCAGCAGGGACTATGTTTGGCTACACCTTC; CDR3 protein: CASSPAGTMFGYTF
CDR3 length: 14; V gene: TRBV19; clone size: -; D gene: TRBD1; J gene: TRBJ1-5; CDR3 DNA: TGTGCCAGCTGCAACAGGGGAAGCAATCAGCCCCAGCATTTT; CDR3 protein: CASCNRGSNQPQHF
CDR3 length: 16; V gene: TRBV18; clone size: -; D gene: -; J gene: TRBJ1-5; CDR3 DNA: TGTGCCAGCTCACCACTTGCAGGGGTTATTAGTCAGCCCCAGCATTTT; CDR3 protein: CASSPLAGVISQPQHF
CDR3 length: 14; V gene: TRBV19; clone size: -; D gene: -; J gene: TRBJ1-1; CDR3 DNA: TGTGCCAGTAGTATAGGACAGTTGAACACTGAAGCTTTCTTT; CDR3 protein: CASSIGQLNTEAFF
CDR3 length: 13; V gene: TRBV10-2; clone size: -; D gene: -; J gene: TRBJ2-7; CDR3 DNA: TGCGCCAGCAGTGAAGGACTGAACTACGAGCAGTACTTC; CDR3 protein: CASSEGLNYEQYF
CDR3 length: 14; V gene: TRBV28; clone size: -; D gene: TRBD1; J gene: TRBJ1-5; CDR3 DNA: TGTGCCAGCAGTCCACGGACAGGACTTCAGCCCCAGCATTTT; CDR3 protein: CASSPRTGLQPQHF
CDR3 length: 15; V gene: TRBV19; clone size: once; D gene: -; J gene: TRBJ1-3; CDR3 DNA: TGTGCCAGTAGTATCATGGGACACTCTGGAAACACCATATATTTT; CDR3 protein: CASSIMGHSGNTIYF
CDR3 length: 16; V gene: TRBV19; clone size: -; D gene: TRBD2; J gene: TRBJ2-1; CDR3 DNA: TGTGCCAGTGCAAAACTAGCGGACCCTTCCTACAATGAGCAGTTCTTC; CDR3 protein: CASAKLADPSYNEQFF
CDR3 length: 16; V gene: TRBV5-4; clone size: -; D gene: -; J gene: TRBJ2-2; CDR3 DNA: TGTGCCAGCAGCGACCTTGGACAGTCGAACACCGGGGAGCTGTTTTTT; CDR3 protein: CASSDLGQSNTGELFF
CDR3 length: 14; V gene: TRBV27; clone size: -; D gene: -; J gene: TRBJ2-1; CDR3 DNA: TGTGCCAGCAGTCCAGGCGGGATCTACAATGAGCAGTTCTTC; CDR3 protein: CASSPGGIYNEQFF
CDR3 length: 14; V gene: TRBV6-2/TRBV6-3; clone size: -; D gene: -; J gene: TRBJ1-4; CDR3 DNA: TGTGCCAGCAGTTACGGGCCGCTGAATGAAAAACTGTTTTTT; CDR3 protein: CASSYGPLNEKLFF
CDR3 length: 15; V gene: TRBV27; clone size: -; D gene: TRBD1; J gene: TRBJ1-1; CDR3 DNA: TGTGCCAGCAGTTTAGTCCGGACAGGCTTCTCTGAAGCTTTCTTT; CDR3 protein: CASSLVRTGFSEAFF
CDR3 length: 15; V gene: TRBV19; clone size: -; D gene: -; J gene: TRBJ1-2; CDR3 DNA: TGTGCCAGTAGTTTCATCGAGGACAGCCTTTATGGCTACACCTTC; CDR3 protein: CASSFIEDSLYGYTF
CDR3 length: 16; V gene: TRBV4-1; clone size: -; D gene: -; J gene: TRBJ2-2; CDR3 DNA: TGCGCCAGCAGCCACCCTAGGGGTATTGACACCGGGGAGCTGTTTTTT; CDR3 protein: CASSHPRGIDTGELFF
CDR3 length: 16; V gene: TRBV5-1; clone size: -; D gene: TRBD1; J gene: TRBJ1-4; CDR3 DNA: TGCGCCAGCAGCGGAGGACAGGGGGCAACTAATGAAAAACTGTTTTTT; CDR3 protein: CASSGGQGATNEKLFF
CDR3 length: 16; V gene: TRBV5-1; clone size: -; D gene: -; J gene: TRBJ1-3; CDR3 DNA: TGCGCCAGCAGCTTGGGTTCAACCGACAGCGGAAACACCATATATTTT; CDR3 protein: CASSLGSTDSGNTIYF
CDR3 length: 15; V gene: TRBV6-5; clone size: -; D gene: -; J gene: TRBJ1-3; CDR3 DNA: TGTGCCAGCAGTTACTCTGCCGGGGGGACGTACACCATATATTTT; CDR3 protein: CASSYSAGGTYTIYF
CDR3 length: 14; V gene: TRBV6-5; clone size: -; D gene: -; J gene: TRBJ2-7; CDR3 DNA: TGTGCCAGCAGCCCAGCACCCTCTTGGAGCGAGCAGTACTTC; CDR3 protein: CASSPAPSWSEQYF
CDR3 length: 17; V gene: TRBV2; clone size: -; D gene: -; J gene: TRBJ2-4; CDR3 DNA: TGTGCCAGCAGTGATAGTATCAACAGTCGGAAAGGGGACATTCAGTACTTC; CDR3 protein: CASSDSINSRKGDIQYF
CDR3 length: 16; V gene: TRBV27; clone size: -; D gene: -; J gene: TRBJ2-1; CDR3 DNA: TGTGCCAGCAGTTGGAAGACGGGAGTTGGAGACAATGAGCAGTTCTTC; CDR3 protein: CASSWKTGVGDNEQFF
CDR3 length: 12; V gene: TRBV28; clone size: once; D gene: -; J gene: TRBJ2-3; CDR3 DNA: TGTGCCAGCAGTTCCATTGTAGATACGCAGTATTTT; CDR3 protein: CASSSIVDTQYF
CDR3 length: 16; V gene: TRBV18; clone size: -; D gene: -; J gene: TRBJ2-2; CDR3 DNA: TGTGCCAGCTCACCATTTAGGAGTAAGAACACCGGGGAGCTGTTTTTT; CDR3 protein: CASSPFRSKNTGELFF
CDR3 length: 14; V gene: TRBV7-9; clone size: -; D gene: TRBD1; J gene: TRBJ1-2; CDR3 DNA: TGTGCCAGCAGCTCCCTGGACAGGACCTATGGCTACACCTTC; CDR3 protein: CASSSLDRTYGYTF
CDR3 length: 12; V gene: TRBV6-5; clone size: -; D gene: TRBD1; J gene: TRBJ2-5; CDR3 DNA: TGTGCCAGCAGCACAGGGGGTGAGACCCAGTACTTC; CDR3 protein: CASSTGGETQYF
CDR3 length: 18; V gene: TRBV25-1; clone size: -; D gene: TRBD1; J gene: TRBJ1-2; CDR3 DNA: TGTGCCAGCAGTGAATATGAAGGGGGCCCCACTAATATCTATGGCTACACCTTC; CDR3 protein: CASSEYEGGPTNIYGYTF
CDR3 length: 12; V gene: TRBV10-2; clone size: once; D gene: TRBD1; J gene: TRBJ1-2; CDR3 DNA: TGCGCCACCCAGGGGGTAGGCTATGGCTACACCTTC; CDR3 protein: CATQGVGYGYTF
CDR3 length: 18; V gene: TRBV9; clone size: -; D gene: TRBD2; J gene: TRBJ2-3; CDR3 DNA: TGTGCCAGCAGCGTAAGAACTAGCGGACTGGAAAGCACAGATACGCAGTATTTT; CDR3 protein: CASSVRTSGLESTDTQYF
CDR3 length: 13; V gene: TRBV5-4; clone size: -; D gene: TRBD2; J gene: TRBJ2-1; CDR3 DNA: TGTGCCAGCAGCTTGGAGCGGGAAGATGAGCAGTTCTTC; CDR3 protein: CASSLEREDEQFF
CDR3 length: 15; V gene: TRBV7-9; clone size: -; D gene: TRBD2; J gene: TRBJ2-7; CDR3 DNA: TGTGCCAGCAGAGCGGGGCGGGAGGGCCCCTACGAGCAGTACTTC; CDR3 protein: CASRAGREGPYEQYF
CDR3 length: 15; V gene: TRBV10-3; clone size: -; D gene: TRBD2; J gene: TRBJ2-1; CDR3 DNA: TGTGCCATCAGTGAGTTGCGGGAGGAGGGCAATGAGCAGTTCTTC; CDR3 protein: CAISELREEGNEQFF
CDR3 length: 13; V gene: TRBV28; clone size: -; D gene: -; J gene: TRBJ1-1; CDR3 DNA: TGTGCCAGCGTAGTTCAGGGATTCACTGAAGCTTTCTTT; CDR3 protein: CASVVQGFTEAFF
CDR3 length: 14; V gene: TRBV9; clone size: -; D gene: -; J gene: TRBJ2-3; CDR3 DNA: TGTGCCAGCAGCGTAGATGGGGCGACAGATACGCAGTATTTT; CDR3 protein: CASSVDGATDTQYF
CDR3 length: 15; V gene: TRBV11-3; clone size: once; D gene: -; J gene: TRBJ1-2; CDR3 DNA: TGTGCCAGCAGCGTAACCCCGTTGACAGGCTATGGCTACACCTTC; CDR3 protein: CASSVTPLTGYGYTF
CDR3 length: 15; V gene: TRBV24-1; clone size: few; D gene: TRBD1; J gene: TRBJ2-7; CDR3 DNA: TGTGCCACCAGTGATTTCGGGACAGGGAGTTACGAGCAGTACTTC; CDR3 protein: CATSDFGTGSYEQYF
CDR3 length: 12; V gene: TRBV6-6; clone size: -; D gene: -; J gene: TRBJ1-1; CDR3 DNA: TGTGCCAGCAGCCACATGAACACTGAAGCTTTCTTT; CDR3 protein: CASSHMNTEAFF
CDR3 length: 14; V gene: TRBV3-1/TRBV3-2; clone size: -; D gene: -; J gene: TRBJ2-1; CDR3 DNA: TGTGCCAGCAGCCAATGGTCACGGAGAGAGTGGCAGTTCTTC; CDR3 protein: CASSQWSRREWQFF
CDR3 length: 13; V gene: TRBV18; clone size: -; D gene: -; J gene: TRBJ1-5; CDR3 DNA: TGTGCCAGCTCACCACGTAGCGATCAGCCCCAGCATTTT; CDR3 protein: CASSPRSDQPQHF
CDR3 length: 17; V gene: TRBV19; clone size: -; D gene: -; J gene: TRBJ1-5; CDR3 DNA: TGTGCCAGTAGCCTTAGCGGAGCGGGCTATAGCAATCAGCCCCAGCATTTT; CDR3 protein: CASSLSGAGYSNQPQHF
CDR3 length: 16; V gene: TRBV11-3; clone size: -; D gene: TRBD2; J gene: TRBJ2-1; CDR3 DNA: TGTGCCAGCAGCGCACAGACTAGCGGACATTACAATGAGCAGTTCTTC; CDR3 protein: CASSAQTSGHYNEQFF
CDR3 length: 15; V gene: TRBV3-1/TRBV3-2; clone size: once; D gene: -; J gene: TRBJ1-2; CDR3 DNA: TGTGCCAGCAGCCAACCCCGGGGGGATTCCTATGGCTACACCTTC; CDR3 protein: CASSQPRGDSYGYTF
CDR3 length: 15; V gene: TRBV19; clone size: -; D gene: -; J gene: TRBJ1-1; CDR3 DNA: TGTGCCAGTAGAATGAGGTCCGGGATGGACACTGAAGCTTTCTTT; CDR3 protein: CASRMRSGMDTEAFF
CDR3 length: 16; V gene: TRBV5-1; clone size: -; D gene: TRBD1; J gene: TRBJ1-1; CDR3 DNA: TGCGCCAGCAGCTTACTCGTACAGGGGGGTGAGACTGAAGCTTTCTTT; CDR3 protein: CASSLLVQGGETEAFF
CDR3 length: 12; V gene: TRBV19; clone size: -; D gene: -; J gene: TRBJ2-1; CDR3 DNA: TGTGCCAGTAGTATAGGGCAAATGGTGCAGTTCTTC; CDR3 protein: CASSIGQMVQFF
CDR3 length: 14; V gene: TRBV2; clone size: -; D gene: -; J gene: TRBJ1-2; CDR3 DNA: TGTGCCAGCAGATACAGCAGCCTATACTATGGCTACACCTTC; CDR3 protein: CASRYSSLYYGYTF